What follows are 22 T cell receptor beta chains derived from one specimen sequenced in a study of Graves' ophthalmopathy and Graves' hyperthyroidism. Amplified TCR beta CDR3 regions were obtained using RNA transcripts as template. Following a first-round RT-PCR that used HTBI primers, a second-round multiplex PCR was carried out. TCRdb processed the multiplex PCR reads anew with MiXCR; each CDR3 protein has one entry. Found here are 500,000 to 600,000 distinct CDR3 sequences, roughly 40% of them singletons; the top ten hold 4% to 5%. Sequences were obtained from peripheral blood or thyroid tissue (not recorded which). The origin of the receptors is an adult man with Graves' hyperthyroidism.

In its sample, this clonotype was seen many times. A read error may produce the germline difference seen at one junction end. The rearrangement links TRBV7-9 to TRBJ1-5; D is unclear. In germline, CDR1 is SEHNR, CDR2 FQNEAQ (reference sequence). The length of the CDR3 is 14 residues. Here the CDR3 reads CASSLARGNQPQHF. The DNA of the CDR3 is TGCGCCAGCAGCCTGGCGAGGGGCAATCAGCCCCAGCATTTT.

This clonotype was observed many times. Mismatch with germline at one junction end may stem from a read error. The V call is TRBV4-1, the J call TRBJ2-7, with 11 bases that match TRBD2. Germline lookup yields CDR1 MGHRA and CDR2 YSYEKL. The CDR3 totals 16 residues. The CDR3 nucleotides read TGTGCCAGCAGCCAAGAGGGGACTAGCGGTTCCTACGAGCAGTACTTC. Translation gives CASSQEGTSGSYEQYF.

The chain joins TRBV12-3 or TRBV12-4 to TRBJ1-1, with 11 nucleotides matching TRBD1. V shed 6 bases and J 5 bases; nucleotides not matched to a gene: 8. The CDR3 is made up of 15 amino acids. The CDR3 loop is CASSVGQGAGTEAFF. The CDR3 bases are TGTGCCAGCAGCGTAGGACAGGGGGCAGGGACTGAAGCTTTCTTT.

The chain recombines TRBV12-3 or TRBV12-4 with TRBJ2-5; a possible D gene is TRBD1 (5 bases). With 6 bases removed from V and 1 base from J, the gap between germline ends came to 15 bases. The CDR3 sequence is 15 residues long. The CDR3 DNA sequence: TGTGCCAGCAGCCGTTTGGGGCGGATCCAAGAGACCCAGTACTTC. Translation: CASSRLGRIQETQYF.

This clonotype was seen once. J is TRBJ1-2 and V is TRBV2; 7 nucleotides align to TRBD1. Trimming cost V 1 base and J 8 bases; bases outside gene matches: 7. CDR1 and CDR2 from the germline V gene are SNHLY and FYNNEI. The CDR3 extends over 14 amino acids. The DNA for the CDR3 is TGTGCCAGCAGTGAAGAGGGGGCGTGGGGCGGCTACACCTTC. Its protein is CASSEEGAWGGYTF.

The chain couples TRBV29-1 to TRBJ2-7; tentative D call: TRBD2 (5 bases). The J call may be in error: the DNA end matches TRBJ2-5 better. Germline V gives CDR1 SQVTM, CDR2 ANQGSEA. This CDR3 has 13 residues. The DNA for the CDR3 is TGCAGCTTAGATCCTACTAGTCAAGAGACCCAGTACTTC. This encodes CSLDPTSQETQYF.

This clonotype has a count of ten or more. The CDR3 is CASSWGRSSKEPQHF. As DNA, the CDR3 is TGTGCCAGCAGTTGGGGCAGGTCAAGCAAAGAGCCCCAGCATTTT. The rearrangement links TRBV12-3 or TRBV12-4 to TRBJ1-5, with D tentatively TRBD1 (5 bases). V was cut by 4 bases and J by 8 bases, with 18 bases left in between. The CDR3 runs 15 residues.

This rearrangement joins TRBV7-2 to TRBJ2-5; D is unresolved. The assigned J gene may be wrong: the sequence end matches TRBJ2-1 better. CDR1 SGHTA and CDR2 FQGNSA come from the germline V gene. This CDR3 spans 11 amino acids. In DNA, the CDR3 is TGTGCCAGCGCTCTCGCCAATGAGCAGTTCTTC. As protein: CASALANEQFF.

This clonotype was seen repeatedly, ten times or more. The rearrangement uses TRBV19 and TRBJ1-3, with a tentative D call TRBD1 (5 bases). CDR1 and CDR2 from the germline V gene are LNHDA and SQIVND (reference sequence). The CDR3 runs 13 residues. Trimming left V 10 bases short and J 0 bases short, with 10 bases between. CDR3 DNA: TGTGCCATCGGGACTCGCTCTGGAAACACCATATATTTT. Its protein product is CAIGTRSGNTIYF.

Comments on this clonotype: This may be a read error, as it is one base from a much larger clone. The rearrangement links TRBV12-3 or TRBV12-4 to TRBJ2-5; D is undetermined. V shed 2 bases and J shed 4 bases, with 11 bases lying between them. The CDR3 is made up of 14 amino acids. CDR3 nucleotides: TGTGCCAGCAGTTTACGAATAGCCTCAGAGACCCAGTACTTC. This sequence encodes CASSLRIASETQYF.

This clonotype was seen ten or more times. The rearrangement links TRBV12-3 or TRBV12-4 to TRBJ2-7; D may correspond to TRBD1 or TRBD2 (5 bases each). This CDR3 has 12 residues. V was trimmed by 3 bases and J by 7 bases, leaving 10 bases between them. CDR3 DNA sequence: TGTGCCAGCAGTTTTTGGGGGTTTGAGCAGTACTTC. Encoded protein: CASSFWGFEQYF.

This clonotype came up a few times. The chain uses TRBV7-2 and TRBJ2-1; 10 bases agree with TRBD2. The CDR3 covers 16 residues. Germline trimming cut 1 base from V and 6 bases from J; bases unmatched to any gene: 6. Per the germline V gene, CDR1 is SGHTA and CDR2 is FQGNSA. The CDR3 sequence: CASSLDGLAVTNEQFF. In DNA, the CDR3 is TGTGCCAGCAGCTTAGACGGACTAGCGGTTACCAATGAGCAGTTCTTC.

In DNA, the CDR3 is TGTGCCAGCAGTAGGGGAACAGGGAACTATGGCTACACCTTC. It translates to CASSRGTGNYGYTF. The rearrangement links TRBV2 to TRBJ1-2; D perhaps matches TRBD1 (6 bases). The CDR3 consists of 14 residues. V gave up 5 bases and J gave up 2 bases, with 12 bases separating them. Germline V lookup: CDR1 SNHLY, CDR2 FYNNEI.

In this sample, this clonotype turned up a few times. The chain has TRBV7-9 and TRBJ2-7; the match to TRBD1 covers 12 bases. CDR3 length: 15 residues. Germline values: CDR1 SEHNR, CDR2 FQNEAQ (reference sequence). J lost 7 bases, V lost 6 bases, and 10 bases had no gene match. CDR3 sequence reads: CASSLPGTGGQEQYF. In DNA, the CDR3 is TGTGCCAGCAGTTTGCCCGGGACAGGGGGCCAGGAGCAGTACTTC.

This clonotype occurred many times. This chain connects TRBV29-1 to TRBJ1-1, with 7 nucleotides matching TRBD1. V trimming: 4 bases; J trimming: 1 base; junction bases outside the gene matches: 6. CDR3 size: 14 residues. Per the germline V gene, CDR1 is SQVTM and CDR2 is ANQGSEA. The CDR3 DNA is TGCAGCGTTGGACAGGGAGGAAAGAACACTGAAGCTTTCTTT. Translation gives CSVGQGGKNTEAFF.

This clonotype appeared a few times. J is TRBJ2-7 and V is TRBV4-1, with 10 bases that match TRBD1. The CDR3 length is 15 residues. After removal of 0 bases from V and 4 bases from J, the junction contained 3 bases not matched to a gene. Germline lookup yields CDR1 MGHRA and CDR2 YSYEKL. For the CDR3, the DNA is TGCGCCAGCAGCCAAGATCAGGGACAGGGGTACGAGCAGTACTTC. Its translation is CASSQDQGQGYEQYF.

On this clonotype: A junction boundary mismatches the germline segment, possibly from a read error. The chain joins TRBV6-5 to TRBJ1-5; TRBD1 matches at 7 bases. CDR3 length: 15 amino acids. Germline CDR1 reads MNHEY; CDR2 reads SVGAGI. The CDR3 DNA sequence: TGTGCCAGCAGTTACCTCGACAGGGACAATCAGCCCCGGCATTTT. Translating gives CASSYLDRDNQPRHF.

The J gene is TRBJ1-3, the V gene TRBV6-5; 9 bases align to TRBD1. The V gene's germline CDR1 is MNHEY and CDR2 SVGAGI. There are 14 residues in the CDR3. The junction had 2 bases not matched to a gene; V was cut back by 6 bases and J by 2 bases. The CDR3 spells CASRRQGAGNTIYF. The CDR3 nucleotides read TGTGCCAGCAGACGACAGGGGGCTGGAAACACCATATATTTT.

The chain uses TRBV7-9 and TRBJ1-6, with 10 nucleotides matching TRBD1. Looked up from germline, CDR1 is SEHNR and CDR2 is FQNEAQ (reference sequence). The CDR3 consists of 18 residues. Germline trimming cut 8 bases from V and 5 bases from J; bases unmatched to any gene: 15. In DNA form, the CDR3 reads TGTGCCAGCTCTGGGACAGGGGATGGCTACCCTAATAATTCACCCCTCCACTTT. It is translated as CASSGTGDGYPNNSPLHF. The full variable domain, in which reference TRBV7-9 and TRBJ1-6 provide the parts outside the CDR3, is DTGVSQNPRHKITKRGQNVTFRCDPISEHNRLYWYRQTLGQGPEFLTYFQNEAQLEKSRLLSDRFSAERPKGSFSTLEIQRTEQGDSAMYLCASSGTGDGYPNNSPLHFGNGTRLTVT.

The chain links TRBV12-3 or TRBV12-4 to TRBJ1-1; D gene unclear. This CDR3 spans 13 amino acids. With 5 bases removed from V and 4 bases from J, the gap between germline ends came to 11 bases. The CDR3 DNA is TGTGCCAGCAGTGAATTCGGTAGCACTGAAGCTTTCTTT. Translating gives CASSEFGSTEAFF.

This clonotype has ten or more counts. The rearrangement links TRBV7-8 to TRBJ2-7; D call uncertain. The germline V and J ends were trimmed by 10 bases and 2 bases, with 18 bases remaining between them. The germline V gene encodes CDR1 SGHVS and CDR2 FQNEAQ. The CDR3 runs 14 residues. CDR3 sequence (DNA): TGTGCCATCCGCTCCCTAAGCGTCCCCTACGAGCAGTACTTC. Its translation: CAIRSLSVPYEQYF. Full variable domain (outside the CDR3, taken from reference TRBV7-8 and TRBJ2-7): GAGVSQSPRYKVAKRGQDVALRCDPISGHVSLFWYQQALGQGPEFLTYFQNEAQLDKSGLPSDRFFAERPEGSVSTLKIQRTQQEDSAVYLCAIRSLSVPYEQYFGPGTRLTVT.

CDR3 loop: CASSLSQGREAQYF. The DNA for the CDR3 is TGTGCCAGCAGCTTGAGTCAGGGGAGGGAGGCCCAGTACTTC. The chain employs TRBV7-2 and TRBJ2-5, with a possible D match to TRBD2 (7 bases). Germline-derived CDR1 and CDR2 are SGHTA and FQGNSA. The CDR3 runs to 14 residues. The V and J ends lost 3 bases and 9 bases respectively, with 17 bases between them.